A single sample is the source of the 12 T cell receptor beta chains below, sequenced in a study of T cell repertoires in cytomegalovirus infection. Each CDR3 protein gets one entry after TCRdb re-called the reads with MiXCR. The sample consists of some 100,000 distinct CDR3 sequences, 20% to 30% of them appearing once. The material sequenced was CD8+ T cells from PBMCs. The receptor set was obtained from a human donor in good health (CMV status not recorded). Some clones in this sample may be carry-over from other donors' samples.

The CDR3 is CASSGTLAGGPYNEQFF. The CDR3 DNA reads as TGTGCCAGCAGCGGAACACTAGCGGGAGGCCCCTACAATGAGCAGTTCTTC. This chain links TRBV9 with TRBJ2-1, with 12 bases identical to TRBD2. Germline trimming cut 3 bases from V and 2 bases from J; bases unmatched to any gene: 6. Germline-derived CDR1 and CDR2 are SGDLS and YYNGEE. The length of the CDR3 is 17 residues.

This clonotype was recorded a few times. The V call is TRBV6-5, the J call TRBJ2-1; TRBD2 is a possible D gene (7 bases). Trimming cost V 6 bases and J 10 bases, with 22 bases left between them. The V gene's germline CDR1 is MNHEY and CDR2 SVGAGI. The CDR3 is 15 amino acids. Here the CDR3 DNA reads TGTGCCAGCAGGGGGGGCGGGGGTGGTTTGGTCGAGCAGTTCTTC. It specifies CASRGGGGGLVEQFF.

This clonotype appeared once. One end of the junction does not line up with germline, which may come from a read error. The V and J genes are TRBV4-1 and TRBJ2-7, with D perhaps TRBD1 or TRBD2 (5 bases each). Germline CDR1 MGHRA, CDR2 YSYEKL. This CDR3 is 14 amino acids long. CDR3 in amino acids: CASSPRDGSCEQYF. The DNA for the CDR3 is TGCGCCAGCAGCCCCCGGGACGGTTCCTGCGAGCAGTACTTC.

The chain couples TRBV7-6 to TRBJ2-7; 7 bases match TRBD2. CDR1 SGHVS and CDR2 FNYEAQ come from the germline V gene. V shed 5 bases and J 2 bases; nucleotides not matched to a gene: 6. This CDR3 region has 14 residues. The chain's CDR3 is CASSQTSRTYEQYF. The CDR3 DNA is TGTGCCAGCAGCCAGACTAGCCGGACCTACGAGCAGTACTTC.

The V call is TRBV2, the J call TRBJ2-3; 9 bases match TRBD1. In germline, CDR1 is SNHLY, CDR2 FYNNEI. V trimming: 10 bases; J trimming: 2 bases; junction bases outside the gene matches: 19. The length of the CDR3 is 18 residues. The CDR3 bases are TGTGCCATAGAAGGGACAGGGAGCCACCCTCTACCCACAGATACGCAGTATTTT. It encodes CAIEGTGSHPLPTDTQYF.

The chain is built from TRBV11-2 and TRBJ2-3, with a tentative D call TRBD2 (6 bases). V was pared by 3 bases and J by 6 bases, with 16 bases between. This CDR3 has 15 amino acids. Germline loops: CDR1 SGHAT, CDR2 FQNNGV. The CDR3 sequence: CASSFLASSPDTQYF. In nucleotides, the CDR3 is TGTGCCAGCAGCTTTCTAGCGTCCTCCCCCGATACGCAGTATTTT.

The chain is built from TRBV10-3 and TRBJ2-2; the D gene could be TRBD1 or TRBD2 (5 bases each). The CDR3 sequence is 16 residues long. V lost 5 bases, J lost 6 bases, and 19 bases lay in between. The germline V gene has CDR1 ENHRY and CDR2 SYGVKD. This CDR3 reads CAISQNRDGEAGELFF. The DNA of the CDR3 is TGTGCCATCAGTCAAAACCGGGACGGGGAAGCCGGGGAGCTGTTTTTT.

The chain links TRBV10-3 to TRBJ2-2, with 10 nucleotides matching TRBD1. Looked up from germline, CDR1 is ENHRY and CDR2 is SYGVKD. Unmatched junction bases numbered 1, after V lost 6 bases and J lost 3 bases. The CDR3 extends over 14 amino acids. CDR3: CAISGTGDTGELFF. As DNA, the CDR3 is TGTGCCATCAGCGGGACAGGGGACACCGGGGAGCTGTTTTTT.

This clonotype was counted only a few times. The rearrangement joins TRBV20-1 to TRBJ2-1, with 12 bases lining up with TRBD2. Germline values: CDR1 DFQATT, CDR2 SNEGSKA (reference sequence). V gave up 3 bases and J gave up 4 bases; unmatched junction bases: 4. CDR3 length equals 15 residues. CDR3 in DNA: TGCAGTGCTAGCGCTCTAGCGGGGGGGTACAATGAGCAGTTCTTC. It codes for CSASALAGGYNEQFF.

This clonotype was counted a single time. V and J are TRBV28 and TRBJ1-1; D remains ambiguous. The CDR3 is 14 residues long. The germline V gene encodes CDR1 MDHEN and CDR2 SYDVKM. With 7 bases removed from V and 7 bases from J, the gap between germline ends came to 19 bases. The CDR3 protein is CASTRRYAGGEAFF. For the CDR3, the DNA is TGTGCCAGCACCCGCAGGTACGCGGGAGGTGAAGCTTTCTTT.

In this sample, this clonotype turned up many times. This chain links TRBV7-8 with TRBJ1-1; D unclear. Trimming took off 3 bases at V and 0 bases at J, with 8 bases between the two ends. Per the germline V gene, CDR1 is SGHVS and CDR2 is FQNEAQ. The CDR3 has 14 amino acids. Written as DNA, the CDR3 is TGTGCCAGCAGCTTCAACCAATTGAACACTGAAGCTTTCTTT. It yields the protein CASSFNQLNTEAFF.

This clonotype appeared many times. V is TRBV12-3 or TRBV12-4 and J is TRBJ2-3, with 10 bases that match TRBD2. V lost 6 bases to trimming and J lost 3 bases; unmatched junction nucleotides: 3. The CDR3 totals 14 residues. The DNA for the CDR3 is TGTGCCAGCAGCTATAGCGGGGGGACAGATACGCAGTATTTT. Translated, it gives CASSYSGGTDTQYF.